This TCR beta chain was recovered during a study of blood T cell repertoires in COVID-19. Study-wide context: In each case, the material was cDNA or gDNA derived from T cells, B-cell-depleted T cells, or PBMCs.

Resolution of symptoms, clearance, or two negative PCRs was present in recovered Cohort 3 donors. As handled by the study authors: From reference gene primer amplification, estimates of nucleated cell counts were derived. Produced via immunoSEQ multiplex PCR; TCRdb's table is partial and in-frame only. V, J and clone size reflect that table, while D and trimming were determined from the DNA. The sample holds a few hundred thousand clones, roughly 87% seen once. Unmatched junction bases numbered 7, after V lost 8 bases and J lost 1 base. CDR3 length equals 16 residues. Per germline, CDR1 WSHSY and CDR2 SAAADI.

Source material: PBMCs or T cells enriched from blood (not recorded which). This clonotype originated in a woman aged 25 to 45 who had recovered from COVID-19. V is TRBV10-2 and J is TRBJ2-1, with TRBD2 matching over 11 bases. CDR3 residues: CASRLAGWDSYNEQFF. The CDR3 nucleotides read TGCGCCAGCCGACTAGCGGGGTGGGATTCCTACAATGAGCAGTTCTTC.